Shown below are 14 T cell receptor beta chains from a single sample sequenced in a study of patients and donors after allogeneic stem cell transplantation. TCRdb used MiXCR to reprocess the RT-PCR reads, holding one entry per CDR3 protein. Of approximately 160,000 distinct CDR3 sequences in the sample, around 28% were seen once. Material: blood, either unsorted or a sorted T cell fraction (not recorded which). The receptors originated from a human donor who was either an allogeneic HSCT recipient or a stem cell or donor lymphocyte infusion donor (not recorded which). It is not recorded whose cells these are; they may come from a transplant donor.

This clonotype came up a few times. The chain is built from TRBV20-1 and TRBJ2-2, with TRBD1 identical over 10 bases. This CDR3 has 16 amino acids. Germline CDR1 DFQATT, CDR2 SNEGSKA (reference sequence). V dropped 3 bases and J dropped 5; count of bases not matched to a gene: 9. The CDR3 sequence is CSARPTRTGGTGELFF. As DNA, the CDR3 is TGCAGTGCTAGGCCTACCCGGACAGGGGGGACCGGGGAGCTGTTTTTT.

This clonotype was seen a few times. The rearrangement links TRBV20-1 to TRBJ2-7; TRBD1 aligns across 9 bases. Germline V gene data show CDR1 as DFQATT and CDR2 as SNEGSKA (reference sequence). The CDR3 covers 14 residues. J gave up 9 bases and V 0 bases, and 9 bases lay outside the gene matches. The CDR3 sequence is CSARDGTGKRGQYF. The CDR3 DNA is TGCAGTGCTAGAGATGGGACAGGGAAACGTGGGCAGTACTTC.

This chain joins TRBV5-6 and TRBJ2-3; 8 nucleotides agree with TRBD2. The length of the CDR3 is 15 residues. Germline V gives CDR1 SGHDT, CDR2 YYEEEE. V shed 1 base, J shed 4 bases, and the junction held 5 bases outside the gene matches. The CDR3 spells CASSLPSGGPDTQYF. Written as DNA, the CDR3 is TGTGCCAGCAGCTTGCCCTCGGGAGGGCCAGATACGCAGTATTTT. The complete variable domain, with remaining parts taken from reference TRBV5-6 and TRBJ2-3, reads DAGVTQSPTHLIKTRGQQVTLRCSPKSGHDTVSWYQQALGQGPQFIFQYYEEEERQRGNFPDRFSGHQFPNYSSELNVNALLLGDSALYLCASSLPSGGPDTQYFGPGTRLTVL.

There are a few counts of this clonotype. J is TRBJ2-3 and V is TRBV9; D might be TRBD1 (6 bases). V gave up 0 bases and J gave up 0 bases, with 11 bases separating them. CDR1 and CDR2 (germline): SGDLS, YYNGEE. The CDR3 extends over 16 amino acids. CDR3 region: CASSVGTAPSTDTQYF. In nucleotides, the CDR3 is TGTGCCAGCAGCGTAGGGACAGCTCCTAGCACAGATACGCAGTATTTT.

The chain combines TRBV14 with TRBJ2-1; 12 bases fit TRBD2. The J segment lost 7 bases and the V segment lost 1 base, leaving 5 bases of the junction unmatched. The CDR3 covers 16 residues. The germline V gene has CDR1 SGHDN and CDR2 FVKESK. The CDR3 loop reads CASSQALAGGRNEQFF. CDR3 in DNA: TGTGCCAGCAGCCAAGCACTAGCGGGAGGTCGGAATGAGCAGTTCTTC.

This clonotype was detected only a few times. CDR3 residues: CASSPLLDRAAGYTF. CDR3 coding DNA: TGTGCCAGCAGCCCCCTTCTCGACAGGGCTGCGGGCTACACCTTC. The rearrangement uses TRBV9 and TRBJ1-2; 7 bases are a match to TRBD1. Losses at the gene ends were 4 bases for V and 8 bases for J; bases not matched to a gene: 14. Germline CDR1 reads SGDLS; CDR2 reads YYNGEE. The CDR3 has 15 residues.

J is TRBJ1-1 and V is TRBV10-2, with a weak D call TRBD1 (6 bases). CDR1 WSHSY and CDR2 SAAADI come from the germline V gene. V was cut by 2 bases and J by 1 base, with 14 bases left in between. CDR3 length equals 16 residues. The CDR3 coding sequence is TGCGCCAGCAGTGAGCCGGGGGGCACAGGGAACACTGAAGCTTTCTTT. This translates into CASSEPGGTGNTEAFF.

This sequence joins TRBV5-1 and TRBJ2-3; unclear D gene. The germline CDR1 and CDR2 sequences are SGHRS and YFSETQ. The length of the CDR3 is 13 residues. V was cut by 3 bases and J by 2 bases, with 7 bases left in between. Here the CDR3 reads CASSSPPTDTQYF. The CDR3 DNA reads TGCGCCAGCAGCTCCCCACCCACAGATACGCAGTATTTT.

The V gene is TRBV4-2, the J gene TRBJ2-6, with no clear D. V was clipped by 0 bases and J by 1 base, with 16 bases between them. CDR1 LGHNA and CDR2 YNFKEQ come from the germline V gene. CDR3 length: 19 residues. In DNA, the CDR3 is TGTGCCAGCAGCCAAGAATATCGGTATTCGATTTCTGGGGCCAACGTCCTGACTTTC. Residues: CASSQEYRYSISGANVLTF.

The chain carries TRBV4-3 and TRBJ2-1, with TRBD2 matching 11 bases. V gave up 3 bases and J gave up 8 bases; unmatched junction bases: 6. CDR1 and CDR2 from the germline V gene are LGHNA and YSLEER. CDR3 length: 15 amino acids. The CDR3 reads CASSQLAGGGYEQFF. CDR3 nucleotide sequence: TGCGCCAGCAGCCAGCTAGCGGGGGGCGGATATGAGCAGTTCTTC.

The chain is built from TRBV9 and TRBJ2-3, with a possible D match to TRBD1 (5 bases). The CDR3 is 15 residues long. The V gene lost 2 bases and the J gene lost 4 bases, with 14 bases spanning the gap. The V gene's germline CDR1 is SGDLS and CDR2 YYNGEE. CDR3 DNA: TGTGCCAGCAGCGTCCAGGGCCCTTGGGCAGATACGCAGTATTTT. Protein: CASSVQGPWADTQYF.

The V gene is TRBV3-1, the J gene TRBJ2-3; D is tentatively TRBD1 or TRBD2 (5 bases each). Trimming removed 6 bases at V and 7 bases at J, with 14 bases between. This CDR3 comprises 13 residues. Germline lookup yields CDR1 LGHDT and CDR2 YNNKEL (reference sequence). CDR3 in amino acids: CASRRLGENTQYF. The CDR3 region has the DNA TGTGCCAGCAGAAGGCTAGGGGAGAATACGCAGTATTTT.

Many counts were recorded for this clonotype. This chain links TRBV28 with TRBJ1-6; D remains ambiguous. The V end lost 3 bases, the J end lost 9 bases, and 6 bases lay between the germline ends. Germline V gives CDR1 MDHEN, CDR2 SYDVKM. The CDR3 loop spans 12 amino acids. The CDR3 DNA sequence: TGTGCCAGCAGTTTGGGGTCTTCACCCCTCCACTTT. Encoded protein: CASSLGSSPLHF. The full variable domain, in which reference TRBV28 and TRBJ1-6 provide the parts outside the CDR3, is DVKVTQSSRYLVKRTGEKVFLECVQDMDHENMFWYRQDPGLGLRLIYFSYDVKMKEKGDIPEGYSVSREKKERFSLILESASTNQTSMYLCASSLGSSPLHFGNGTRLTVT.

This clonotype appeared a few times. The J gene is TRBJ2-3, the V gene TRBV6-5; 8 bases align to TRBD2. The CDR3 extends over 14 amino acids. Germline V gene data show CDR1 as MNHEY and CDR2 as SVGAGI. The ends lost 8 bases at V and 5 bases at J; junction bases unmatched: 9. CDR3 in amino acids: CASHLGGGRDTQYF. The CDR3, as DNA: TGTGCCAGCCACCTGGGCGGGGGGCGAGATACGCAGTATTTT.